This T cell receptor beta chain was retrieved from a study of response to subunit inactivated influenza vaccine. Study-wide findings and caveats: Authors proposed each seasonal influenza vaccination draws in few new T cells.

TCRdb recomputed calls from the RT-PCR reads with MiXCR, one row per CDR3 protein. The sample lists roughly 760,000 distinct CDR3 sequences; 21% were seen once. In germline, CDR1 is LNHNV, CDR2 YYDKDF (reference sequence). The CDR3 has 17 amino acids. V lost 2 bases and J 2 bases, leaving 18 bases between the germline ends. In its sample, this clonotype was seen a few times. Its antigen is not identified. Sequenced material: PBMCs from blood, taken around 5 days after vaccination. The receptor was derived from a man aged 45-60 years who received an inactivated influenza vaccine. The rearrangement uses TRBV15 and TRBJ1-2; D is possibly TRBD1 (5 bases). CDR3 amino acids: CATSRLARDGRNYGYTF. CDR3 DNA sequence: TGTGCCACCAGCAGATTAGCTCGGGACGGACGAAACTATGGCTACACCTTC.